In its sample, the clone carrying this T cell receptor (beta chain) was seen a few times. The record originates from a study of blood T cell repertoires in COVID-19. Trimming took 3 bases from V and 2 from J, leaving 15 bases between them. The germline V gene encodes CDR1 KGHSH and CDR2 LQKENI. The CDR3 length is 16 residues. Libraries were prepared by immunoSEQ multiplex PCR; TCRdb keeps only in-frame clonotypes and omits some of them. The repertoire holds 100,000 to 150,000 clones, with about 86% as singletons. This chain uses TRBV18 with TRBJ2-3; D perhaps matches TRBD2 (7 bases). This receptor was obtained from a man older than 75 with active or convalescent COVID-19. Sequenced input: peripheral blood. CDR3 bases: TGTGCCAGCTCACCCGGCCGGGCGGGGGCCACAGATACGCAGTATTTT. Translating it yields CASSPGRAGATDTQYF.